The clone carrying this T cell receptor beta chain came up many times. Its antigen is not identified. The entry originates in a study of identical twins. V was pared by 3 bases and J by 5 bases, with 14 bases between. The CDR3 length is 15 residues. Germline assignment: CDR1 KGHDR and CDR2 SFDVKD. Everyone who donated was a healthy Caucasian. TCRdb reprocessed the 5' RACE reads via MiXCR and lists one record per CDR3 protein. The sample has 450,000 or so distinct CDR3 sequences; about 14% are singletons. The study, taken as a whole, reports: Fewer insertions marked abundant cord blood beta clonotypes; young adult naive trended weakly, memory not at all.

This sample also appeared in a second study, on yellow fever vaccine responses in identical twins.

This clonotype was sampled from a young woman in good health. Source material: CD4+ T cells sorted from blood. The rearrangement links TRBV24-1 to TRBJ2-3; possible D gene TRBD2, 6 bases. CDR3 sequence (DNA): TGTGCCACCAGTGATCCGGTCGGGAGAGGAGATACGCAGTATTTT. It yields the protein CATSDPVGRGDTQYF.